This T cell receptor beta chain appears in the sequencing data of a study of blood T cell repertoires in COVID-19. Per the original methods: Reference gene primer amplification gave nucleated cell count estimates. Data came from immunoSEQ multiplex PCR; TCRdb stores just in-frame clones and leaves some out. The V and J calls and clone size come from that table; D and trimming were worked out from the DNA. The data hold 300,000 to 400,000 clones, with around 82% observed a single time. This clone was observed once. This CDR3 comprises 12 residues. Looked up from germline, CDR1 is MRHNA and CDR2 is SNTAGT. The V end lost 4 bases, the J end lost 10 bases, and 13 bases lay between the germline ends.

Sample: peripheral blood. The receptor comes from a man younger than 40 with active or convalescent COVID-19. This rearrangement joins TRBV6-4 to TRBJ1-1, with no clear D. The DNA of the CDR3 is TGTGCCAGCAGTGTTGAGGGCGTGGGAGCTTTCTTT. The encoded protein is CASSVEGVGAFF.